This T cell receptor beta chain emerged from a study of T cell changes during pregnancy in multiple sclerosis (dated by TCRdb to between 2018 and 2021). Regarding the complete study: In women with multiple sclerosis, the researchers looked at how the T cell repertoire shifted as pregnancy progressed.

Libraries were prepared through the immunoSEQ multiplex PCR assay. Sourced from immuneACCESS, this table was stored by TCRdb with only in-frame sequences that have V and J called. A share of the clones is absent; for the studies checked, an unresolved V gene accounts for under half, and the remainder has no known explanation. Recorded for this sample are roughly 46,000 clones; approximately 92% of them occurred a single time. Clones ranked in the top ten supply approximately 4% of the sample. As concerns this clone: Its antigen is unknown. Base quality data are lacking; no much larger clone is found one base away.

Its CDR3 holds 15 amino acids, cysteine through phenylalanine. Only CDR3 DNA remains: 45 bases, in frame from the first base. V and J are truncated by 3 bases and 0 bases respectively, leaving an intervening sequence of 12 bases. The germline V gene supplies CDR1 SGHVS and CDR2 FQNEAQ. Specimen: CD8+ T cells from peripheral blood mononuclear cells, collected after pregnancy. The receptor was derived from a female donor with multiple sclerosis, enrolled in a pregnancy study. Recombination connected TRBV7-8 to TRBJ2-7; matching of 5 bases hints at TRBD1 as the D gene. The CDR3 reads CASSFRAGHSYEQYF. Here is the DNA: TGTGCCAGCAGCTTCCGGGCAGGACACTCCTACGAGCAGTACTTC.